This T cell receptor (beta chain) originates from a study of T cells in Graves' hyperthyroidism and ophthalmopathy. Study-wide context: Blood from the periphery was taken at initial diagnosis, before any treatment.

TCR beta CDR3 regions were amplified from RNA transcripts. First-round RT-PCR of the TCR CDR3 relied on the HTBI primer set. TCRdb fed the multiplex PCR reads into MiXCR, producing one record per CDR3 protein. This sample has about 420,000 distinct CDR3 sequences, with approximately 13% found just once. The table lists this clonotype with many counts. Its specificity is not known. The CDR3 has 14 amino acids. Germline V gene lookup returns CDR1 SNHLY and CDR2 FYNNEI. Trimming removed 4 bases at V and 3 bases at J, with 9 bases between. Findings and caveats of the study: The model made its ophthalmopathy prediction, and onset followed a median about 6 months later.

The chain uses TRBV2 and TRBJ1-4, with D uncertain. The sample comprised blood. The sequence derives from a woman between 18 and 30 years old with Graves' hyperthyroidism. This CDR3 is CASSGGRSNEKLFF. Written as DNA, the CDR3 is TGTGCCAGCAGTGGCGGACGGTCTAATGAAAAACTGTTTTTT.